These T cell receptor beta chains were read from a single sample in a study of breast tumors, draining lymph nodes, adjacent tissues. TCRdb reprocessed the multiplex PCR reads with MiXCR, giving one entry per CDR3 protein. The table lists about 230,000 distinct CDR3 sequences, about a third of them singletons. The sequenced material came from axillary lymph node tissue. Source of these receptors: a female donor with breast cancer. Some clones in this sample may be carry-over from other donors' samples. CDR3s include the opening cysteine and the closing phenylalanine or tryptophan. A D gene is named only where the DNA matches it firmly. A clone size is listed for some rows: how often the clone was seen (once, few, many), or a class if it is expanded.

TRBV29-1	many	13	NA	TRBJ1-6	TGCAGCGTTGGGGATGGAGGGAACTCACCCCTCCACTTT	CSVGDGGNSPLHF
TRBV5-5	many	13	NA	TRBJ2-7	TGTGCCAGCAGAGACGGCAACTCCTACGAGCAGTACTTC	CASRDGNSYEQYF
TRBV4-1	NA	13	TRBD1	TRBJ2-1	TGCGCCAGCAGCCCCGACAGGGGCAATGAGCAGTTCTTC	CASSPDRGNEQFF
TRBV6-5	many	15	NA	TRBJ1-4	TGTGCCAGCAGTTACTCGGGGGCAGAAAATGAAAAACTGTTTTTT	CASSYSGAENEKLFF
TRBV10-2	many	12	NA	TRBJ2-3	TGCGCCAGCGGGAGGAGGGCAGATACGCAGTATTTT	CASGRRADTQYF
TRBV11-2	NA	14	TRBD1	TRBJ2-7	TGTGCCAGCAGCTTCGGGACAGGTCCCTACGAGCAGTACTTC	CASSFGTGPYEQYF
TRBV11-3	many	19	TRBD2	TRBJ2-7	TGTGCCAGCAGCTTTGATAAGGGGTCTAGCGGGAGATTTGGCTACGAGCAGTACTTC	CASSFDKGSSGRFGYEQYF
TRBV28	NA	15	NA	TRBJ1-5	TGTGCCAGCAGTGCGCAGAAAGGGGGCAATCAGCCCCAGCATTTT	CASSAQKGGNQPQHF
TRBV9	many	18	NA	TRBJ2-2	TGTGCCAGCAGCGTAGCGGAACTCAGGAATTTGGACACCGGGGAGCTGTTTTTT	CASSVAELRNLDTGELFF
TRBV10-3	many	14	TRBD2	TRBJ2-7	TGTGCCATCAGTTTACTAGCGGGAGGGTACGAGCAGTACTTC	CAISLLAGGYEQYF
TRBV7-2	NA	15	TRBD2	TRBJ2-7	TGTGCCAGCAGCTTAATAGCGGGAGGGCCGGGTGAGCAGTACTTC	CASSLIAGGPGEQYF
TRBV7-8	NA	14	NA	TRBJ1-1	TGTGCCAGCAGCTTTGGGGCAGGAAACACTGAAGCTTTCTTT	CASSFGAGNTEAFF
TRBV11-3	many	15	NA	TRBJ2-1	TGTGCCAGCAGCCCCCCGGGACGCCGAAGCAATGAGCAGTTCTTC	CASSPPGRRSNEQFF
TRBV6-5	many	12	NA	TRBJ2-7	TGTGCCAGCAGTAGAGCGGGTTACGAGCAGTACTTC	CASSRAGYEQYF
TRBV18	NA	15	NA	TRBJ2-1	TGTGCCAGCTCACCCGGGCGGGTCGCGCCTAATGAGCAGTTCTTC	CASSPGRVAPNEQFF
TRBV29-1	many	16	TRBD2	TRBJ2-1	TGCAGCGTTGAGGCCACTGCTAGCGGGAGAAGCAATGAGCAGTTCTTC	CSVEATASGRSNEQFF
TRBV6-1	many	15	NA	TRBJ2-1	TGTGCCAGCAGTGCACGACAGAGCTCCTACAATGAGCAGTTCTTC	CASSARQSSYNEQFF
TRBV20-1	many	14	NA	TRBJ1-2	TGCAGCACCGGGCGGGGATCAGCTAACTATGGCTACACCTTC	CSTGRGSANYGYTF
TRBV24-1	many	13	TRBD1	TRBJ1-5	TGTGCCTCCAGGGGGCCGTCAAATCAGCCCCAGCATTTT	CASRGPSNQPQHF
TRBV20-1	many	15	NA	TRBJ2-3	TGCAGTGCTAGAGGATTTCCAGGGGAAGGAGATACGCAGTATTTT	CSARGFPGEGDTQYF
TRBV4-1	once	16	TRBD1	TRBJ1-4	TGCGCCAGCAGCCGCGGTCCGGGACAGAGGAATGAAAAACTGTTTTTT	CASSRGPGQRNEKLFF
TRBV15	NA	14	NA	TRBJ2-7	TGTGCCACCAGCAGTCACAGGGACGGATACGAGCAGTACTTC	CATSSHRDGYEQYF
TRBV20-1	once	17	NA	TRBJ1-4	TGCAGTGCTAGAGATCGGTTCCGACTAGCGGGAGGGGAAAAACTGTTTTTT	CSARDRFRLAGGEKLFF